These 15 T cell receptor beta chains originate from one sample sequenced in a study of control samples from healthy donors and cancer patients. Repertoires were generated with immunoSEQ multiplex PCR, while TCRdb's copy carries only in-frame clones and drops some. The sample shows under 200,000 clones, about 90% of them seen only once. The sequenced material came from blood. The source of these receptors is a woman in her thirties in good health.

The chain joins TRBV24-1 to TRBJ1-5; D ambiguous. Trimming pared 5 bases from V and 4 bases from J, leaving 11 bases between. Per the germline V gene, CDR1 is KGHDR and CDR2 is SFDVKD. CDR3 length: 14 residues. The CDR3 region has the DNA TGTGCCACCAGTGTTCCGGGCCCTAATCAGCCCCAGCATTTT. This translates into CATSVPGPNQPQHF.

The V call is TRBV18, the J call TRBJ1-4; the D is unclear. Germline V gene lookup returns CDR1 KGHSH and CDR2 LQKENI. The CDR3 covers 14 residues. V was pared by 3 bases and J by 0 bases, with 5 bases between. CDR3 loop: CASSPYATNEKLFF. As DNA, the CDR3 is TGTGCCAGCTCACCCTATGCAACTAATGAAAAACTGTTTTTT.

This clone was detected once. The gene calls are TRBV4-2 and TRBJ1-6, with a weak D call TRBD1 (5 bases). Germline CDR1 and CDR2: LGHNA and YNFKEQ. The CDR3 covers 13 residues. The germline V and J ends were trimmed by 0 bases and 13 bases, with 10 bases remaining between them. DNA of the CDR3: TGTGCCAGCAGCCAAGATTCGGGGACCCCCCTCCACTTT. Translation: CASSQDSGTPLHF.

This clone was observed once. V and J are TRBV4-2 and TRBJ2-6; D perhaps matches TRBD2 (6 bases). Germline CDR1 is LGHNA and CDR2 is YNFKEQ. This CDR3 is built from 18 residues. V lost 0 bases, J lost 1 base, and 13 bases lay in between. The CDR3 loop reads CASSQDLGGRSGANVLTF. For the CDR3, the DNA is TGTGCCAGCAGCCAAGATCTGGGAGGCCGTTCTGGGGCCAACGTCCTGACTTTC.

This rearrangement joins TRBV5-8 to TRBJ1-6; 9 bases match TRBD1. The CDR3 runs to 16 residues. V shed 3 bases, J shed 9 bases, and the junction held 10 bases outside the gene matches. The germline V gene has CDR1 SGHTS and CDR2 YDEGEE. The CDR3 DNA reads TGTGCCAGCAGCTCACCGGGACAGGGAAGTGGTTCACCCCTCCACTTT. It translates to CASSSPGQGSGSPLHF. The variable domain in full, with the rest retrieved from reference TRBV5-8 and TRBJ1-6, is EAGVTQSPTHLIKTRGQQATLRCSPISGHTSVYWYQQALGLGLQFLLWYDEGEERNRGNFPPRFSGRQFPNYSSELNVNALELEDSALYLCASSSPGQGSGSPLHFGNGTRLTVT.

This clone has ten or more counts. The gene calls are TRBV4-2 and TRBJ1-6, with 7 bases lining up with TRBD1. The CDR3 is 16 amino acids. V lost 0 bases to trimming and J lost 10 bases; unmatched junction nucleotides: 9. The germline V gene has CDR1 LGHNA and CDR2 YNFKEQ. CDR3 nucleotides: TGTGCCAGCAGCCAAGATGAGGGGGCGGGAGGATCACCCCTCCACTTT. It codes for CASSQDEGAGGSPLHF.

CDR3 DNA sequence: TGCGCCAGCAGGTTCAGCGGGAGCAGTACAGATACGCAGTATTTT. Translated, it gives CASRFSGSSTDTQYF. The chain links TRBV5-1 to TRBJ2-3, with TRBD2 matching over 8 bases. In germline, CDR1 is SGHRS, CDR2 YFSETQ. The CDR3 runs to 15 residues. Trimming took 5 bases from V and 3 from J; bases not matched to a gene: 8.

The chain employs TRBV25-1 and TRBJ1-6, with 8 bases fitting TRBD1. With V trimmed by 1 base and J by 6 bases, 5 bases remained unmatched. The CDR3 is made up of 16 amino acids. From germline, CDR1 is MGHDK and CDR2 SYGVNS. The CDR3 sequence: CASSEFSDRVNSPLHF. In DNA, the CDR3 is TGTGCCAGCAGTGAATTTTCGGACAGGGTTAATTCACCCCTCCACTTT.

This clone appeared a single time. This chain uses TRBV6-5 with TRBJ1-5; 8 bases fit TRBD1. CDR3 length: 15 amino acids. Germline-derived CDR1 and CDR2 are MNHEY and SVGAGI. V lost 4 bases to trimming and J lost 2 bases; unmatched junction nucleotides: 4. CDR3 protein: CASSSDRGGNQPQHF. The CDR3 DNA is TGTGCCAGCAGTTCCGACAGGGGAGGCAATCAGCCCCAGCATTTT.

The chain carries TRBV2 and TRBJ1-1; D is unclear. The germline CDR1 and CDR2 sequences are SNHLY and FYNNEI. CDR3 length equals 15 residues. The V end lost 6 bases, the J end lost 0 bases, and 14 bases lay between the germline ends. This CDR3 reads CASRKSRGMNTEAFF. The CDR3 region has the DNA TGTGCCAGCAGGAAATCGCGGGGAATGAACACTGAAGCTTTCTTT. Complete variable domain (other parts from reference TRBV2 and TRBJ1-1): EPEVTQTPSHQVTQMGQEVILRCVPISNHLYFYWYRQILGQKVEFLVSFYNNEISEKSEIFDDQFSVERPDGSNFTLKIRSTKLEDSAMYFCASRKSRGMNTEAFFGQGTRLTVV.

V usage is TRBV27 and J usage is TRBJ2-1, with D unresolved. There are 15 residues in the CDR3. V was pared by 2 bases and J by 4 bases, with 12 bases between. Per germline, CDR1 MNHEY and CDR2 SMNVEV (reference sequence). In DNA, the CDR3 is TGTGCCAGCAGTTTAGAGTCTCGGGTTTACAATGAGCAGTTCTTC. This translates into CASSLESRVYNEQFF.

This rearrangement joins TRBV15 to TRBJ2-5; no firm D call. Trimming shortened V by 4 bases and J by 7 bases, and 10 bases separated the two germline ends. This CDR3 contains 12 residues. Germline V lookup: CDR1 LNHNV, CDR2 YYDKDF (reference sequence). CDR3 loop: CATSIPVGTQYF. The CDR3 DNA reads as TGTGCCACCAGCATCCCTGTGGGGACCCAGTACTTC. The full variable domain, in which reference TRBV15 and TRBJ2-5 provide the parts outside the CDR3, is DAMVIQNPRYQVTQFGKPVTLSCSQTLNHNVMYWYQQKSSQAPKLLFHYYDKDFNNEADTPDNFQSRRPNTSFCFLDIRSPGLGDTAMYLCATSIPVGTQYFGPGTRLLVL.

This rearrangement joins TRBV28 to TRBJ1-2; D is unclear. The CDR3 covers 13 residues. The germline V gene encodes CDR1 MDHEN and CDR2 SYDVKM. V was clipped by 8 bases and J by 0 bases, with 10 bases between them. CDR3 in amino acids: CASRRLANYGYTF. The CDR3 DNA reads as TGTGCCAGCCGACGCTTAGCTAACTATGGCTACACCTTC.

CDR3 DNA: TGTGCCTCGGGGGGGCTAGCGGGAGCGGAGCAGTACTTC. Protein sequence: CASGGLAGAEQYF. The chain has TRBV19 and TRBJ2-7, with 10 bases fitting TRBD2. V lost 11 bases and J lost 7; bases outside the gene matches: 11. Germline CDR1 is LNHDA and CDR2 is SQIVND (reference sequence). CDR3 length: 13 amino acids.

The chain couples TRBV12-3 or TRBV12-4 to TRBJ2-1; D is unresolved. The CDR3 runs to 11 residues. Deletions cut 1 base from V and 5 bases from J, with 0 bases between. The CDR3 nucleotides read TGTGCCAGCAGTTTAGACAATGAGCAGTTCTTC. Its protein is CASSLDNEQFF.